One sample yielded the 8 T cell receptor beta chains listed below, sequenced in a study of T cell responses to AZD1222 COVID-19 vaccine. Method: immunoSEQ multiplex PCR; TCRdb's copy keeps in-frame clones and lacks some. The table has 120,000 to 150,000 clones, about 93% seen once. This sample comprised peripheral blood, obtained on day 0 of AZD1222 vaccination. The source is an adult in good health.

The chain uses TRBV9 and TRBJ1-6; 7 bases fit TRBD1. CDR1 is SGDLS, CDR2 YYNGEE, per germline. The CDR3 runs 15 residues. V gave up 6 bases and J gave up 5 bases; unmatched junction bases: 8. CDR3 amino acids: CASTPTGANNSPLHF. DNA for the CDR3: TGTGCCAGCACCCCAACAGGGGCGAATAATTCACCCCTCCACTTT. Based on the CDR3 plus reference TRBV9 and TRBJ1-6, the full variable domain is DSGVTQTPKHLITATGQRVTLRCSPRSGDLSVYWYQQSLDQGLQFLIQYYNGEERAKGNILERFSAQQFPDLHSELNLSSLELGDSALYFCASTPTGANNSPLHFGNGTRLTVT.

The J gene is TRBJ2-7, the V gene TRBV5-6, with 11 bases lining up with TRBD1. Germline V gene sequence: CDR1 SGHDT, CDR2 YYEEEE. CDR3 length: 14 amino acids. The V segment lost 3 bases and the J segment 3 bases; nucleotides outside the gene matches: 2. The DNA for the CDR3 is TGTGCCAGCAGCTGGGGGACAGGGGGCTACGAGCAGTACTTC. Protein sequence: CASSWGTGGYEQYF.

The V and J genes are TRBV5-4 and TRBJ1-1, with D tentatively TRBD1 (5 bases). The CDR3 covers 13 residues. Germline loops: CDR1 SGHNT, CDR2 YYREEE (reference sequence). Trimming shortened V by 2 bases and J by 8 bases, and 13 bases separated the two germline ends. In nucleotides, the CDR3 is TGTGCCAGCAGCTTTCTGCCCAGGGAGGAAGCTTTCTTT. It translates to CASSFLPREEAFF.

The rearrangement joins TRBV29-1 to TRBJ2-7; 9 bases fit TRBD2. Trimming took 6 bases from V and 3 from J; bases not matched to a gene: 9. The CDR3 totals 14 residues. The V gene's germline CDR1 is SQVTM and CDR2 ANQGSEA. The CDR3 region has the DNA TGCAGCGTCCATCTAGCGGGGCACGTCTACGAGCAGTACTTC. Amino acids: CSVHLAGHVYEQYF.

This rearrangement joins TRBV27 to TRBJ1-5; TRBD1 might be the D (6 bases). V was shortened by 6 bases and J by 4 bases, with 19 bases between the two germline ends. CDR1 is MNHEY, CDR2 SMNVEV, per germline (reference sequence). The CDR3 spans 16 residues. The CDR3 DNA sequence: TGTGCCAGCAGGGGTGGGGCAGGGGAAAGGAATCAGCCCCAGCATTTT. It yields the protein CASRGGAGERNQPQHF.

The CDR3 loop reads CASSQDLAGLTREQYF. CDR3 sequence (DNA): TGCGCCAGCAGCCAAGACTTAGCGGGTCTGACAAGAGAGCAGTACTTC. This chain joins TRBV4-3 and TRBJ2-7, with TRBD2 matching 7 bases. Germline trimming cut 0 bases from V and 7 bases from J; bases unmatched to any gene: 12. The CDR3 runs to 16 residues. Germline CDR1 and CDR2: LGHNA and YSLEER.

This chain uses TRBV2 with TRBJ1-2; a possible D gene is TRBD1 (5 bases). The germline V and J ends were trimmed by 7 bases and 6 bases, with 18 bases remaining between them. The CDR3 extends over 14 amino acids. The germline V gene has CDR1 SNHLY and CDR2 FYNNEI. The CDR3 loop reads CASTQGRAVDGYTF. The CDR3 region has the DNA TGTGCCAGCACTCAGGGCAGGGCGGTGGATGGCTACACCTTC.

The chain recombines TRBV6-4 with TRBJ2-6, with no clear D. The CDR3 is 13 residues long. Trimming took 4 bases from V and 8 from J, leaving 9 bases between them. Germline CDR1 MRHNA, CDR2 SNTAGT. The CDR3, as DNA: TGTGCCAGCAGTGCCCAACCCTCCAACGTCCTGACTTTC. Its translation: CASSAQPSNVLTF.